The sample holds one count of the clone carrying this TCR beta chain. What it binds is unknown. The data were taken from a study of cytomegalovirus exposure and HLA in healthy donors. The overall study: Falling in the Caucasian-associated ancestry cluster were 80% to 90% of about 400 genotyped donors.

The trim removed 5 bases at V and 12 bases at J, leaving 10 bases unmatched. The CDR3 consists of 14 residues. Germline CDR1 is LNHDA and CDR2 is SQIVND (reference sequence). With 60 Vbeta and 13 Jbeta primers, the PCR was carried out. Sequencing used immunoSEQ multiplex PCR; TCRdb keeps in-frame clones, though not all of them. The sample carries fewer than 150,000 clones, about 79% recorded once. Study-wide points: Later analysis showed most CMV-associated TCR beta chains appearing HLA-restricted. Later analysis reportedly placed an Asian-associated ancestry cluster below the approximately 680-donor mean in N-insertions. Segments of the TCR beta V type were, in most cases, productive about 87% or about 30% of the time in an earlier analysis.

This sequence was found in a man in his forties in good health and CMV-seropositive. The sequencing input was PBMCs. The rearrangement joins TRBV19 to TRBJ2-1, with 10 bases lining up with TRBD2. The CDR3 region is CASSRSSGGRVQFF. The CDR3 nucleotides read TGTGCCAGTAGTCGGTCTAGCGGGGGTAGGGTGCAGTTCTTC.